The entry below gives a single T cell receptor beta chain sequence along with its context. This clonotype came up a few times. Its antigen is still unknown. Per-base quality was not reported, and no clone a single base away is much larger than it. This sample is drawn from a study of T cells in Graves' hyperthyroidism and ophthalmopathy (dated by TCRdb to between 2018 and 2021). Regarding the study in general: Peripheral blood was collected at initial diagnosis, before any treatment. A discovery cohort of about a hundred patients, roughly 45 with Graves' ophthalmopathy and under 60 with stable Graves' hyperthyroidism, was used to find distinguishing TCR V-J signatures. Whether ophthalmopathy could be predicted prospectively was tested in an independent validation cohort made up of 18 hyperthyroidism patients plus 17 patients who later progressed to ophthalmopathy. The roughly 90 discovery patients were divided at random into training and test sets in a 7:3 ratio. In about 6 Graves' hyperthyroidism patients, the study also compared T-cell repertoires from thyroid tissue with T-cell repertoires from blood. After sampling, hyperthyroidism patients received methimazole starting at 30 mg daily, and ophthalmopathy patients received high-dose intravenous methylprednisolone. TCR Vbeta CDR3 sequencing of 130 to 150 peripheral blood samples (over 40 ophthalmopathy, roughly 74 hyperthyroidism and approximately 17 progressor patients) is reported in the paper.

Ophthalmopathy patients had moderately to severely active disease, with a Clinical Activity Score of 3 or more, a NOSPECS grade of 4 or more, and a disease duration of less than 3 months. Any patient with an uncontrolled infection, another autoimmune disease, pregnancy or lactation was excluded. Diagnoses were based on clinical symptoms, serum thyroxine and TRAb, thyroid ultrasound and orbital computed tomography. Ficoll-Paque density gradient centrifugation was used to isolate PBMCs from approximately 11 ml of fresh peripheral blood. Total RNA was extracted with Trizol reagent, and quality was checked on an Agilent 2100 Bioanalyzer. V lost 5 bases and J lost 2 bases, and the count of bases not matched to a germline gene is 15. The CDR3 goes from the cysteine to the phenylalanine over 18 residues. The retained sequence is limited to the CDR3, 54 bases, with the frame set at the first base. The germline V gene (reference sequence) gives CDR1 as SEHNR and CDR2 as FQNEAQ.

The TCR beta CDR3 regions were amplified from RNA transcripts. For the first round of RT-PCR on the TCR CDR3, the HTBI primer set was used together with the Qiagen OneStep RT-PCR kit. Libraries were constructed in a second round of multiplex PCR, after which size selection and purification were carried out. Sequencing of the libraries was done on an Illumina HiSeq2000 using paired-end 100 bp reads. The paper's processing steps were these. SOAPnuke was used to process the raw data, removing reads that contained adapters or uncalled bases, had a mean Phred below 15, or lacked an exact match to the constant primer or identifier. High-quality paired reads were merged with COPE v1.2.5, and unique nucleotide sequences were defined as clonotypes. Clonotypes were aligned to IMGT TRBV, TRBD and TRBJ reference segments using MiTCR v1.1. The analysis was restricted to V-J combinations with a frequency above 0.0001, which together covered 99% to 99.2% of the repertoires. A TCS score was defined as the ratio between F50 (clonal expansion) and ExV (chaos), using BLOSUM62-based TCRdist between CDR3 peptides within each V-J. Welch's t-statistics and random forest reduced around 550 V-J features to 13, which were used in a naive Bayes classifier (R e1071). The raw public reads went through TCRdb reprocessing: fastp at Q25, MiXCR clone calling, in-frame beta chains kept. For every CDR3 protein sequence, its rows merge into one entry that carries the most common genes and DNA. These V and J calls originate from TCRdb's pipeline instead of the authors' own analysis. The sample table contains about 530,000 distinct CDR3 sequences; only one count was recorded for 17% of them. The ten largest clones add up to around 17% of the sample.

Findings and caveats that apply to the study as a whole: In validation, the model predicted progression to ophthalmopathy a median of approximately 6.3 months before onset, with roughly 70% sensitivity and 72.22% specificity. Most expanded thyroid clonotypes (frequency above 0.001) were also detected in blood, suggesting blood repertoires may reflect thyroid immune responses. No statistical method was used to fix the sample size in advance, and group allocation was not hidden from the investigators. A model built on a 13 V-J signature distinguished ophthalmopathy from stable hyperthyroidism, reaching roughly 88% sensitivity and under 84% specificity in cross-validation and 80%/75% in testing.

The receptor's source is a woman aged 18 to 35 with Graves' ophthalmopathy. This chain joins TRBV7-9 to TRBJ2-3, with 8 middle bases fitting TRBD2. The specimen was blood. The nucleotides read TGTGCCAGCAGCCCCAGAAGAGGGGCGGGAGGACACACAGATACGCAGTATTTT. This is translated as CASSPRRGAGGHTDTQYF.